This TCR beta chain was sequenced in a study of breast tumors, draining lymph nodes, adjacent tissues. The CDR3 runs 14 residues. Germline V gives CDR1 MNHNS, CDR2 SASEGT. V lost 6 bases and J lost 7, with 15 bases in between. Samples came from axillary lymph nodes draining the breast cancer. Only a few counts were recorded for this clonotype. TCRdb called the multiplex PCR reads again in MiXCR, with one record for every CDR3 protein. In the table there are about 80,000 distinct CDR3 sequences, roughly 19% of which are singletons. What was sequenced was axillary lymph node tissue. The J gene is TRBJ1-4, the V gene TRBV6-1, with TRBD1 as a possible D gene (5 bases). The TCR originated in a female donor with breast cancer. Some clones in this sample may be carry-over from other donors' samples. The CDR3 DNA follows: TGTGCCAGCAGGGATGTGGGGGGTAGTGAAAAACTGTTTTTT. It encodes CASRDVGGSEKLFF.